The 22 T cell receptor beta chains reported below all come from one sample, sequenced in a study of blood T cell repertoires in COVID-19. Measured with immunoSEQ multiplex PCR; TCRdb has only the in-frame clones, and not every one. The sample lists fewer than 250,000 clones, around 92% occurring once. Sequenced material: PBMCs or T cells enriched from blood (not recorded which). These receptors originate from a young woman who had recovered from COVID-19.

V and J are TRBV29-1 and TRBJ1-2; 7 bases fit TRBD1. Germline assignment: CDR1 SQVTM and CDR2 ANQGSEA. With 4 bases clipped from V and 0 bases from J, the junction kept 14 bases outside the gene matches. The CDR3 is 17 residues long. The CDR3, as DNA: TGCAGCGTTGCCCCGGCCGACAGGGCCATAGCTAACTATGGCTACACCTTC. Translation: CSVAPADRAIANYGYTF.

This chain links TRBV13 with TRBJ1-1; perhaps TRBD1 as D (5 bases). V was clipped by 3 bases and J by 0 bases, with 20 bases between them. The CDR3 has 18 residues. Germline V CDR1 and CDR2: PRHDT, FYEKMQ (reference sequence). Here the CDR3 DNA reads TGTGCCAGCAGCTTGGGGCCCCGAGGCCTCGGAATGAACACTGAAGCTTTCTTT. Translating gives CASSLGPRGLGMNTEAFF.

The chain has TRBV28 and TRBJ1-3; 7 bases agree with TRBD1. This CDR3 has 15 amino acids. Germline lookup yields CDR1 MDHEN and CDR2 SYDVKM. The V segment lost 6 bases and the J segment 0 bases; nucleotides outside the gene matches: 5. The CDR3 reads CASSPGQHSGNTIYF. CDR3 in DNA: TGTGCCAGCAGCCCGGGACAGCACTCTGGAAACACCATATATTTT.

J is TRBJ2-5 and V is TRBV24-1; possible D gene TRBD2, 5 bases. V was cut by 4 bases and J by 5 bases, with 19 bases left in between. CDR1 is KGHDR, CDR2 SFDVKD, per germline. This CDR3 region has 16 residues. The CDR3 DNA reads as TGTGCCACCAGTGAGGGTCGGAGGAAAAATCTGGAGACCCAGTACTTC. Translating gives CATSEGRRKNLETQYF.

V and J are TRBV30 and TRBJ2-2; the D gene is possibly TRBD2 (5 bases). The V end was cut by 1 base, the J end by 4 bases, with 7 bases between. Germline V gene sequence: CDR1 GTSNPN, CDR2 SVGIG (reference sequence). This CDR3 has 13 residues. CDR3 amino acids: CAWSGTGTGELFF. The CDR3 DNA follows: TGTGCCTGGAGTGGGACTGGCACCGGGGAGCTGTTTTTT.

In nucleotides, the CDR3 is TGTGCCAGCAGTACCCGGGACAGGTCCTCTGGAAACACCATATATTTT. It translates to CASSTRDRSSGNTIYF. This chain links TRBV2 with TRBJ1-3, with 8 bases lining up with TRBD1. With 5 bases clipped from V and 0 bases from J, the junction kept 6 bases outside the gene matches. The CDR3 is 16 amino acids. The germline V gene encodes CDR1 SNHLY and CDR2 FYNNEI.

In DNA, the CDR3 is TGTGCCAGCAGCCGCCGGACAGGTTCCTATGGCTACACCTTC. It translates to CASSRRTGSYGYTF. V gene TRBV3-1 (or the pseudogene TRBV3-2) combines with J gene TRBJ1-2; 7 bases agree with TRBD1. Germline V lookup: CDR1 LGHDT, CDR2 YNNKEL (reference sequence). The CDR3 consists of 14 residues. Germline trimming cut 4 bases from V and 4 bases from J; bases unmatched to any gene: 6.

The chain joins TRBV6-1 to TRBJ2-5; possibly TRBD1 for D (6 bases). The ends were cut back, 1 base at V and 4 bases at J, with 13 bases in the middle. The germline gives CDR1 MNHNS, CDR2 SASEGT. The CDR3 extends over 15 amino acids. In nucleotides, the CDR3 is TGTGCCAGCAGTGAAGAGTTTGGGGGCGCAGAGACCCAGTACTTC. Residues: CASSEEFGGAETQYF.

This rearrangement joins TRBV5-4 to TRBJ2-7; TRBD2 matches 8 bases. From germline, CDR1 is SGHNT and CDR2 YYREEE (reference sequence). This CDR3 contains 17 residues. Losses at the gene ends were 1 base for V and 2 bases for J; bases not matched to a gene: 11. For the CDR3, the DNA is TGTGCCAGCAGCTTGCAGTTCGGCGCGGGGGGTACCTACGAGCAGTACTTC. Protein product: CASSLQFGAGGTYEQYF.

The V gene is TRBV19, the J gene TRBJ2-6; the D is unclear. The germline V gene has CDR1 LNHDA and CDR2 SQIVND (reference sequence). CDR3 length: 13 amino acids. The germline V and J ends were trimmed by 6 bases and 2 bases, with 5 bases remaining between them. The CDR3 reads CASSPAGANVLTF. Here the CDR3 DNA reads TGTGCCAGTAGCCCCGCTGGGGCCAACGTCCTGACTTTC.

This chain links TRBV6-5 with TRBJ2-7; 8 nucleotides agree with TRBD2. Trimming cost V 6 bases and J 0 bases; bases outside gene matches: 7. Germline CDR1 and CDR2: MNHEY and SVGAGI. The CDR3 covers 15 residues. The CDR3 DNA sequence: TGTGCCAGCAGCCCCCCGGGGGGGCGCTCCTACGAGCAGTACTTC. Translation: CASSPPGGRSYEQYF.

The genes are TRBV12-3 or TRBV12-4 and TRBJ2-3, with D perhaps matching TRBD1 (5 bases). V lost 2 bases, J lost 6 bases, and 9 bases lay in between. The CDR3 covers 13 residues. CDR3: CASSLRGRDTQYF. The CDR3 DNA follows: TGTGCCAGCAGTTTAAGGGGCAGGGATACGCAGTATTTT.

The J gene is TRBJ1-2, the V gene TRBV7-9; D is possibly TRBD1 (5 bases). V was trimmed by 5 bases and J by 4 bases, leaving 14 bases between them. The CDR3 loop spans 14 amino acids. Germline V gene sequence: CDR1 SEHNR, CDR2 FQNEAQ (reference sequence). The CDR3 nucleotides read TGTGCCAGCAGCGACGTCATCGGGGGCTATGGCTACACCTTC. Translation: CASSDVIGGYGYTF.

The V call is TRBV5-1, the J call TRBJ1-1; no definite D call. The germline V and J ends were trimmed by 4 bases and 8 bases, with 15 bases remaining between them. This CDR3 region has 13 residues. The germline gives CDR1 SGHRS, CDR2 YFSETQ. As DNA, the CDR3 is TGCGCCAGCAGCCTGGACCTAACCGAGGAAGCTTTCTTT. This gives the protein CASSLDLTEEAFF.

The chain is built from TRBV4-1 and TRBJ1-1; D is perhaps TRBD1 (5 bases). V lost 3 bases to trimming and J lost 3 bases, with 14 bases between them. This CDR3 is built from 15 residues. Per germline, CDR1 MGHRA and CDR2 YSYEKL. The CDR3 loop reads CASSHSGRGDTEAFF. As DNA, the CDR3 is TGCGCCAGCAGCCACTCCGGGAGGGGAGACACTGAAGCTTTCTTT.

The chain combines TRBV13 with TRBJ2-7, with 7 positions matching TRBD1. V lost 2 bases and J lost 9; bases outside the gene matches: 10. Per the germline V gene, CDR1 is PRHDT and CDR2 is FYEKMQ (reference sequence). The CDR3 has 14 amino acids. This CDR3 is CASSLRLQGLGQYF. Here the CDR3 DNA reads TGTGCCAGCAGCTTAAGACTACAGGGGTTGGGGCAGTACTTC.

The chain links TRBV15 to TRBJ1-2; TRBD1 matches at 8 bases. From germline, CDR1 is LNHNV and CDR2 YYDKDF (reference sequence). Trimming cost V 1 base and J 2 bases; bases outside gene matches: 6. The CDR3 is made up of 16 amino acids. CDR3 amino acids: CATSRGTGRGNYGYTF. CDR3 bases: TGTGCCACCAGCAGAGGGACAGGGAGGGGCAACTATGGCTACACCTTC.

This clone came up a few times. The gene calls are TRBV11-2 and TRBJ2-3; D is unresolved. The CDR3 runs 15 residues. V dropped 2 bases and J dropped 1 base, with 10 bases sitting between them. CDR1 is SGHAT, CDR2 FQNNGV, per germline. The CDR3, as DNA: TGTGCCAGCAGCTTATTTACTTTTGGCACAGATACGCAGTATTTT. This gives the protein CASSLFTFGTDTQYF.

This chain connects TRBV15 to TRBJ1-4; D is unclear. The CDR3 is 14 amino acids. V was pared by 0 bases and J by 5 bases, with 7 bases between. CDR1 is LNHNV, CDR2 YYDKDF, per germline (reference sequence). The CDR3 DNA reads TGTGCCACCAGCAGAGAGAGAGTCAATGAAAAACTGTTTTTT. Its translation is CATSRERVNEKLFF.

This chain connects TRBV5-1 to TRBJ2-7; weak D call: TRBD1 (6 bases). The CDR3 totals 12 residues. From germline, CDR1 is SGHRS and CDR2 YFSETQ. V gave up 6 bases and J gave up 2 bases, with 9 bases separating them. CDR3 sequence (DNA): TGCGCCAGCAAGGCAGGGGCCTACGAGCAGTACTTC. It specifies CASKAGAYEQYF.

The chain uses TRBV20-1 and TRBJ2-7, with no clear D. Trimming stripped 1 base from V and 7 bases from J, with 8 bases between. CDR3 size: 11 residues. Germline CDR1 DFQATT, CDR2 SNEGSKA (reference sequence). In DNA form, the CDR3 reads TGCAGTGCTAGAGTATCCGGGGAGCAGTACTTC. Its translation is CSARVSGEQYF.

Notes on this clone: Distinct nucleotide sequences in the sample also encode this CDR3. This chain links TRBV5-1 with TRBJ1-1; TRBD1 is a possible D gene (5 bases). Germline lookup yields CDR1 SGHRS and CDR2 YFSETQ. Deletions cut 0 bases from V and 1 base from J, with 7 bases between. There are 14 residues in the CDR3. The DNA of the CDR3 is TGCGCCAGCAGCTTGGGCACAGGGAACACTGAAGCTTTCTTT. This codes for CASSLGTGNTEAFF.